These T cell receptor beta chains were read from a single sample in a study of metastatic and nonmetastatic thyroid tumors. Through MiXCR, TCRdb re-clonotyped the PCR reads. The top ten hold around 29% of the sample, which has some 15,000 clones, around 4% seen once. Sequencing was performed on tumor tissue. The receptors shown here come from a female donor with papillary thyroid cancer or a benign thyroid nodule (not recorded which). Some clones in this sample may be carry-over from other donors' samples. CDR3s include the opening cysteine and the closing phenylalanine or tryptophan. Fields, in order: V gene, clone size, D gene, J gene, CDR3 protein, CDR3 DNA. A D gene is named only where the DNA matches it firmly. Expanded clones are given a class, and other clones once, few, many or no size at all.

V gene: TRBV27; clone size: few; D gene: TRBD1; J gene: TRBJ2-7; CDR3 protein: CASSFGTGTYEQYF; CDR3 DNA: TGTGCCAGCAGTTTCGGGACAGGGACCTACGAGCAGTACTTC
V gene: TRBV5-1; clone size: few; D gene: NA; J gene: TRBJ2-2; CDR3 protein: CASSLTNTGELFF; CDR3 DNA: TGCGCCAGCAGTTTGACGAACACCGGGGAGCTGTTTTTT
V gene: TRBV6-1; clone size: NA; D gene: TRBD1; J gene: TRBJ1-1; CDR3 protein: CASEDRGTEAFF; CDR3 DNA: TGTGCCAGCGAAGACAGGGGAACTGAAGCTTTCTTT
V gene: TRBV24-1; clone size: few; D gene: NA; J gene: TRBJ2-2; CDR3 protein: CATQREGTGELFF; CDR3 DNA: TGTGCCACCCAGAGAGAGGGCACCGGGGAGCTGTTTTTT
V gene: TRBV28; clone size: few; D gene: TRBD1; J gene: TRBJ1-2; CDR3 protein: CASRTGTWIDGYTF; CDR3 DNA: TGTGCCAGCAGGACAGGGACTTGGATCGATGGCTACACCTTC
V gene: TRBV2; clone size: few; D gene: TRBD1; J gene: TRBJ1-1; CDR3 protein: CASRGWGDSFEAFF; CDR3 DNA: TGTGCCAGCAGGGGGTGGGGGGACAGCTTTGAAGCTTTCTTT
V gene: TRBV28; clone size: few; D gene: TRBD2; J gene: TRBJ2-2; CDR3 protein: CASSLYILAGGDTGELFF; CDR3 DNA: TGTGCCAGCAGTTTATACATACTAGCGGGAGGGGATACCGGGGAGCTGTTTTTT
V gene: TRBV10-3; clone size: NA; D gene: NA; J gene: TRBJ2-1; CDR3 protein: CAIGPGYNEQFF; CDR3 DNA: TGTGCCATCGGGCCGGGTTACAATGAGCAGTTCTTC
V gene: TRBV19; clone size: few; D gene: NA; J gene: TRBJ2-3; CDR3 protein: CAISIGTHTDTQYF; CDR3 DNA: TGTGCCATTAGTATCGGGACCCACACAGATACGCAGTATTTT
V gene: TRBV12-3/TRBV12-4; clone size: few; D gene: NA; J gene: TRBJ2-7; CDR3 protein: CASSEEVETKQYF; CDR3 DNA: TGTGCCAGCAGTGAAGAGGTGGAGACAAAGCAGTACTTC
V gene: TRBV7-2; clone size: few; D gene: TRBD1; J gene: TRBJ1-5; CDR3 protein: CASSPLGGTGGLQPQHF; CDR3 DNA: TGTGCCAGCAGCCCACTTGGTGGGACAGGGGGCCTTCAGCCCCAGCATTTT
V gene: TRBV6-5; clone size: few; D gene: TRBD2; J gene: TRBJ2-1; CDR3 protein: CASSLGLSGDNEQFF; CDR3 DNA: TGTGCCAGCAGTTTGGGACTATCGGGGGACAATGAGCAGTTCTTC
V gene: TRBV6-1; clone size: few; D gene: NA; J gene: TRBJ2-7; CDR3 protein: CAISEPATGGEQYF; CDR3 DNA: TGTGCCATCAGTGAACCCGCCACAGGTGGGGAGCAGTACTTC
V gene: TRBV28; clone size: large; D gene: TRBD1; J gene: TRBJ1-2; CDR3 protein: CASRIIGGHGYTF; CDR3 DNA: TGTGCCAGCAGGATAATAGGGGGCCATGGCTACACCTTC
V gene: TRBV2; clone size: NA; D gene: NA; J gene: TRBJ2-1; CDR3 protein: CASSEVWRAEQFF; CDR3 DNA: TGTGCCAGCAGTGAAGTGTGGAGGGCGGAGCAGTTCTTC
V gene: TRBV5-5; clone size: NA; D gene: TRBD1; J gene: TRBJ2-7; CDR3 protein: CASSLTGQGVVYEQYF; CDR3 DNA: TGTGCCAGCAGCTTGACCGGACAGGGGGTTGTCTACGAGCAGTACTTC
V gene: TRBV27; clone size: NA; D gene: NA; J gene: TRBJ2-2; CDR3 protein: CASSLGGLTGELFF; CDR3 DNA: TGTGCCAGCAGTTTGGGGGGGCTCACCGGGGAGCTGTTTTTT
V gene: TRBV2; clone size: NA; D gene: TRBD1; J gene: TRBJ1-2; CDR3 protein: CASRRPGGYGYTF; CDR3 DNA: TGTGCCAGCAGGAGGCCAGGGGGTTATGGCTACACCTTC
V gene: TRBV6-2/TRBV6-3; clone size: few; D gene: NA; J gene: TRBJ1-2; CDR3 protein: CASSRQTGAGAYGYTF; CDR3 DNA: TGTGCCAGCAGCCGTCAGACGGGGGCAGGGGCCTATGGCTACACCTTC
V gene: TRBV7-9; clone size: few; D gene: TRBD1; J gene: TRBJ1-2; CDR3 protein: CASSITGTGGRGYTF; CDR3 DNA: TGTGCCAGCAGCATTACCGGGACAGGGGGCCGTGGCTACACCTTC
V gene: TRBV20-1; clone size: few; D gene: TRBD1; J gene: TRBJ2-7; CDR3 protein: CSAPDRAGEQYF; CDR3 DNA: TGCAGTGCTCCAGACAGGGCCGGCGAGCAGTACTTC
V gene: TRBV28; clone size: many; D gene: NA; J gene: TRBJ1-1; CDR3 protein: CASRVGSTEAFF; CDR3 DNA: TGTGCCAGCAGAGTGGGGAGTACTGAAGCTTTCTTT
V gene: TRBV28; clone size: NA; D gene: NA; J gene: TRBJ1-2; CDR3 protein: CASTTRTLLTRGYTF; CDR3 DNA: TGTGCCAGCACTACAAGGACACTACTTACTCGGGGCTACACCTTC
V gene: TRBV5-1; clone size: NA; D gene: NA; J gene: TRBJ2-6; CDR3 protein: CASSLGASGPNVPTF; CDR3 DNA: TGCGCCAGCAGCTTGGGGGCCTCTGGGCCCAACGTCCCGACTTTC
V gene: TRBV5-1; clone size: NA; D gene: TRBD2; J gene: TRBJ2-7; CDR3 protein: CASSLTSGTYEQYF; CDR3 DNA: TGCGCCAGCAGCTTGACTAGCGGGACCTACGAGCAGTACTTC
V gene: TRBV27; clone size: few; D gene: NA; J gene: TRBJ2-1; CDR3 protein: CASSLGRVQGLNEQFF; CDR3 DNA: TGTGCCAGCAGCCTAGGGCGTGTTCAGGGTCTGAATGAGCAGTTCTTC
V gene: TRBV6-2/TRBV6-3; clone size: few; D gene: NA; J gene: TRBJ1-1; CDR3 protein: CVSSDEGGRLTEAFF; CDR3 DNA: TGTGTCAGCAGTGACGAGGGGGGCCGGTTGACTGAAGCTTTCTTT
V gene: TRBV6-6; clone size: NA; D gene: NA; J gene: TRBJ2-2; CDR3 protein: CASSYGEAADTGELFF; CDR3 DNA: TGTGCCAGCAGTTACGGGGAAGCGGCGGACACCGGGGAGCTGTTTTTT
V gene: TRBV7-9; clone size: few; D gene: NA; J gene: TRBJ1-1; CDR3 protein: CASSEKPGNTEAFF; CDR3 DNA: TGTGCCAGCAGCGAGAAACCGGGGAACACTGAAGCTTTCTTT
V gene: TRBV6-2/TRBV6-3; clone size: few; D gene: TRBD2; J gene: TRBJ2-1; CDR3 protein: CASSLGLAGYNEQFF; CDR3 DNA: TGTGCCAGCAGCCTCGGACTAGCGGGGTACAATGAGCAGTTCTTC
V gene: TRBV11-2; clone size: few; D gene: NA; J gene: TRBJ1-5; CDR3 protein: CASSSGASNQPQHF; CDR3 DNA: TGTGCCAGCAGCTCCGGGGCTAGCAATCAGCCCCAGCATTTT
V gene: TRBV20-1; clone size: NA; D gene: NA; J gene: TRBJ1-2; CDR3 protein: CSARPRAGAILSNYGYTF; CDR3 DNA: TGCAGTGCTAGACCCCGGGCTGGGGCCATCCTTTCTAACTATGGCTACACCTTC
V gene: TRBV4-2; clone size: few; D gene: NA; J gene: TRBJ2-2; CDR3 protein: CASSRRDLNTGELFF; CDR3 DNA: TGTGCCAGCAGCCGACGGGACCTAAACACCGGGGAGCTGTTTTTT
V gene: TRBV6-2/TRBV6-3; clone size: few; D gene: NA; J gene: TRBJ1-3; CDR3 protein: CASNGNTIYF; CDR3 DNA: TGTGCCAGCAATGGAAACACCATATATTTT
V gene: TRBV12-5; clone size: NA; D gene: NA; J gene: TRBJ1-5; CDR3 protein: CASALDRNQPQHF; CDR3 DNA: TGTGCTAGTGCCCTCGACAGGAATCAGCCCCAGCATTTT
V gene: TRBV20-1; clone size: NA; D gene: NA; J gene: TRBJ2-5; CDR3 protein: CSARARTAQETQYF; CDR3 DNA: TGCAGTGCTAGAGCTCGGACAGCTCAAGAGACCCAGTACTTC
V gene: TRBV6-2/TRBV6-3; clone size: NA; D gene: NA; J gene: TRBJ2-1; CDR3 protein: CASSVWGYEQFF; CDR3 DNA: TGTGCCAGCAGTGTTTGGGGCTACGAGCAGTTCTTC
V gene: TRBV11-2; clone size: few; D gene: NA; J gene: TRBJ2-7; CDR3 protein: CASSLRVGPSGEQYF; CDR3 DNA: TGTGCCAGCAGCCTGAGAGTGGGCCCCAGTGGCGAGCAGTACTTC
V gene: TRBV6-1; clone size: few; D gene: NA; J gene: TRBJ1-5; CDR3 protein: CASSERGQPQHF; CDR3 DNA: TGTGCCAGCAGTGAAAGGGGTCAGCCCCAGCATTTT
V gene: TRBV6-1; clone size: few; D gene: NA; J gene: TRBJ1-2; CDR3 protein: CASSPLGRRGYTF; CDR3 DNA: TGTGCCAGCAGCCCACTCGGACGGCGTGGCTACACCTTC
V gene: TRBV6-1; clone size: NA; D gene: NA; J gene: TRBJ1-2; CDR3 protein: CASRQGANYGYTF; CDR3 DNA: TGTGCCAGCAGACAAGGAGCTAACTATGGCTACACCTTC
V gene: TRBV5-1; clone size: few; D gene: NA; J gene: TRBJ1-4; CDR3 protein: CASSLNPRGATNEKLFF; CDR3 DNA: TGCGCCAGCAGCTTAAACCCCCGGGGTGCAACTAATGAAAAACTGTTTTTT